This TCR beta chain stems from a study of shared clonotypes between healthy human individuals. All donors were healthy HIV-negative adults lacking recent acute infections or vaccinations. The CDR3 loop spans 15 amino acids. V lost 9 bases, J lost 7 bases, and 22 bases lay in between. CDR1 and CDR2 from the germline V gene are MNHEY and SMNVEV (reference sequence). Study-wide results and caveats: Researchers sampled only blood; tissue repertoires likely differ.

With respect to this clone: What it binds is unknown.

Profiling relied on immunoSEQ multiplex PCR, and the TCRdb table lists in-frame clones only, not all of them. This sample has around 500,000 clones; around 73% occur once, and the top ten carry around 11%. Input material: PBMCs. The TCR sequence derives from a woman between 40 and 55 years old in good health. Some clones in this sample may be carry-over from other donors' samples. This chain uses TRBV27 with TRBJ1-5; perhaps TRBD1 as D (6 bases). The CDR3 DNA is TGTGCCAGTGGGGATTCAGGGGAAAGGCGACAGCCCCAGCATTTT. As protein: CASGDSGERRQPQHF.